This T cell receptor (beta chain) was sequenced during a study of T-cell reconstitution after alpha-beta-depleted transplantation in children. Findings of the study overall: Newly generated T cells supplied most T-cell counts and diversity one year post-transplant. Several hundred expanded graft clones reportedly gave rise to the alpha-beta T cells present about two months after transplant.

This CDR3 is built from 16 residues. Trimming took off 2 bases at V and 2 bases at J, with 12 bases between the two ends. Germline V CDR1 and CDR2: ENHRY, SYGVKD. Regarding this clonotype: Its antigen is unknown.

TCRbeta library preparation incorporated unique molecular identifiers. TCRdb used MiXCR to reprocess the PCR reads, holding one entry per CDR3 protein. Counted here are about 420,000 distinct CDR3 sequences, around 15% occurring once; the ten biggest clones make up approximately 28%. This chain connects TRBV10-3 to TRBJ2-2, with TRBD2 as a possible D gene (6 bases). Here the sequenced sample was PBMCs, mostly from graft donor cells, taken 360 days after TCRalphabeta/CD19-depleted stem cell transplant. The source is a boy under two years old who had a stem cell transplant for Wiskott-Aldrich syndrome, so the T cells may come from the graft donor. In nucleotides, the CDR3 is TGTGCCATCAGTGAGGGTAGCGGACCTAACACCGGGGAGCTGTTTTTT. Translating it yields CAISEGSGPNTGELFF.